These 22 T cell receptor beta chains originate from one sample sequenced in a study of spatial heterogeneity in lung cancer (dated by TCRdb to between 2018 and 2021). General findings and caveats noted by the study authors: A correlation was observed between the number of expanded intratumoral alpha and beta TCRs and the tumor nonsynonymous mutation count.

No antigens are known for them. This specimen's time point label, per the study, means: sample taken at primary tumor resection. Libraries came from 5' RACE. For sequencing, a NextSeq 500 was employed. TCRdb's own reprocessing of the public reads used fastp at Q25 and MiXCR and kept productive beta chains. Each entry merges the rows of one CDR3 protein and shows their most common DNA and genes. This sample gives 2,500 to 3,000 distinct CDR3 sequences in total; about 53% of them show up just once. The top ten hold roughly three fifths of the sample. The source was lung tumor tissue, collected at surgery. All receptors derive from a male donor with early-stage non-small cell lung cancer.

Note on this clonotype: This beta chain represents an off-target read in a library built for alpha chains; its size is of limited meaning. The chain carries TRBV28 and TRBJ1-5; no clear D. The CDR3 covers 16 residues. The V gene's germline CDR1 is MDHEN and CDR2 SYDVKM. The germline V and J ends were trimmed by 6 bases and 1 base, with 16 bases remaining between them. The CDR3 region has the DNA TGTGCCAGCAGGTCAGCCCAACAGACGAGCAATCAGCCCCAGCATTTT. The encoded protein is CASRSAQQTSNQPQHF.

As for this clonotype: This beta chain represents an off-target read in a library built for alpha chains; its size is of limited meaning. This chain connects TRBV10-3 to TRBJ2-2; 13 bases align to TRBD2. The CDR3 consists of 17 residues. V trimming: 5 bases; J trimming: 5 bases; junction bases outside the gene matches: 8. Germline lookup yields CDR1 ENHRY and CDR2 SYGVKD. The CDR3 DNA reads TGTGCCATCAGTTGGACTAGCGGGGGAACGGATACCGGGGAGCTGTTTTTT. It encodes CAISWTSGGTDTGELFF.

On this clonotype: Being off target in a library aimed at alpha chains, this beta chain has a size of little meaning. This chain joins TRBV7-2 and TRBJ1-5, with D maybe TRBD1 (6 bases). CDR1 and CDR2 from the germline V gene are SGHTA and FQGNSA. V lost 2 bases to trimming and J lost 2 bases, with 10 bases between them. This CDR3 spans 15 amino acids. CDR3 amino acids: CASSLWGAGNQPQHF. The DNA of the CDR3 is TGTGCCAGCAGCTTATGGGGGGCCGGCAATCAGCCCCAGCATTTT.

A word on this clonotype: This beta chain slipped into a library made for alpha chains as a stray read, so its size is not meaningful. The V call is TRBV5-1, the J call TRBJ2-3; 7 bases match TRBD1. Germline V lookup: CDR1 SGHRS, CDR2 YFSETQ. V lost 5 bases to trimming and J lost 1 base; unmatched junction nucleotides: 7. This CDR3 region has 15 residues. The CDR3 region has the DNA TGCGCCAGCAGTAATCGGGACAGACGCACAGATACGCAGTATTTT. Residues: CASSNRDRRTDTQYF.

By sample share, this clonotype is medium-sized (0.01 to 0.1%). This beta chain is off target for a library built for alpha chains, so its abundance means little. This chain joins TRBV18 and TRBJ2-1; 13 bases align to TRBD2. Germline-derived CDR1 and CDR2 are KGHSH and LQKENI. Trimming cost V 0 bases and J 10 bases; bases outside gene matches: 9. CDR3 length: 17 amino acids. The CDR3 nucleotides are TGTGCCAGCTCACCACCGGGGACTAGCGGGAATAGACAGGAGCAGTTCTTC. This sequence encodes CASSPPGTSGNRQEQFF.

Remarks on this clonotype: In a library made to pick up alpha chains, this beta chain is a stray read with a size that means little. The chain uses TRBV29-1 and TRBJ2-5, with a tentative D call TRBD2 (5 bases). Germline V gene data show CDR1 as SQVTM and CDR2 as ANQGSEA. Trimming removed 6 bases from V and 3 bases from J, with 8 bases in between. CDR3 length: 11 residues. The CDR3 sequence: CSVVGEETQYF. The CDR3 nucleotides read TGCAGCGTGGTCGGGGAAGAGACCCAGTACTTC.

As regards this clonotype: With the library built for alpha chains, this beta chain is off target and its frequency is not meaningful. The chain is built from TRBV4-2 and TRBJ1-1; D call uncertain. This CDR3 contains 13 residues. Germline CDR1 reads LGHNA; CDR2 reads YNFKEQ. V shed 1 base and J shed 7 bases, with 10 bases lying between them. CDR3 nucleotide sequence: TGTGCCAGCAGCCAAGCTGCAGTTATTGAAGCTTTCTTT. It translates to CASSQAAVIEAFF.

Comments on this clonotype: This beta chain was picked up by a library intended for alpha chains and is off target, so its count carries little meaning. The V and J genes are TRBV29-1 and TRBJ2-3, with TRBD2 as a possible D gene (6 bases). The CDR3 is made up of 12 amino acids. V was pared by 3 bases and J by 5 bases, with 9 bases between. Germline V gives CDR1 SQVTM, CDR2 ANQGSEA. The DNA for the CDR3 is TGCAGCGTTGAGGTGACTAGAGATACGCAGTATTTT. Protein: CSVEVTRDTQYF.

In regard to this clonotype: Little can be read into the size of this beta chain, an off-target read in a library designed for alpha chains. The chain carries TRBV7-8 and TRBJ2-1; TRBD1 might be the D (6 bases). Germline V gene lookup returns CDR1 SGHVS and CDR2 FQNEAQ. CDR3 length equals 16 residues. V was cut by 0 bases and J by 6 bases, with 15 bases left in between. The CDR3 nucleotides read TGTGCCAGCAGCTTAGCGCCGTTTCCAGGGGTCAATGAGCAGTTCTTC. This sequence encodes CASSLAPFPGVNEQFF.

In regard to this clonotype: This beta chain is an unintended read in a library built for alpha chains; its size means little. CDR3 residues: CASSYGQGDTQYF. The CDR3 DNA is TGTGCCAGCAGTTATGGTCAGGGCGATACGCAGTATTTT. This chain uses TRBV6-5 with TRBJ2-3; D might be TRBD1 (5 bases). V was clipped by 3 bases and J by 6 bases, with 10 bases between them. The CDR3 sequence is 13 residues long. From germline, CDR1 is MNHEY and CDR2 SVGAGI.

This clonotype was observed a single time. This beta chain is a stray read from a library made for alpha chains; its abundance is not meaningful. Here the CDR3 DNA reads TGCGCCAGCAGCTTGGCGTTGTCGGGACTAGAAGCTTTCTTT. Translation: CASSLALSGLEAFF. The chain is built from TRBV5-1 and TRBJ1-1; D is possibly TRBD1 (5 bases). Germline CDR1 and CDR2: SGHRS and YFSETQ. The germline V and J ends were trimmed by 0 bases and 8 bases, with 14 bases remaining between them. The CDR3 covers 14 residues.

Turning to this clonotype: A library prepared for alpha chains yielded this beta chain as an off-target read; its size is of little meaning. The chain has TRBV29-1 and TRBJ1-2; 7 bases agree with TRBD1. Unmatched junction bases numbered 4, after V lost 4 bases and J lost 2 bases. The germline CDR1 and CDR2 sequences are SQVTM and ANQGSEA. The CDR3 runs 13 residues. The CDR3 DNA reads as TGCAGCGTTGGCCCGGGACAGAACTATGGCTACACCTTC. It translates to CSVGPGQNYGYTF.

To note about this clonotype: Because this beta chain is a stray read in a library intended to capture alpha chains, its abundance should not be given much weight. J is TRBJ2-5 and V is TRBV7-6; either TRBD1 or TRBD2 may fit D (5 bases each). The length of the CDR3 is 15 residues. The germline V gene encodes CDR1 SGHVS and CDR2 FNYEAQ. The V end lost 1 base, the J end lost 5 bases, and 14 bases lay between the germline ends. The DNA for the CDR3 is TGTGCCAGCAGCTTAGACCCTAAGTGGGGGGAGACCCAGTACTTC. Protein sequence: CASSLDPKWGETQYF.

On this clonotype: This beta chain is an unintended read in a library built for alpha chains; its size means little. The J gene is TRBJ2-3, the V gene TRBV11-2, with 9 bases identical to TRBD1. CDR3 length: 14 residues. V lost 8 bases and J lost 2; bases outside the gene matches: 5. The germline V gene has CDR1 SGHAT and CDR2 FQNNGV. The CDR3, as DNA: TGTGCCAGCCAGCGGACAGGGGACACAGATACGCAGTATTTT. This translates into CASQRTGDTDTQYF.

On this clonotype: As an off-target read in a library built for alpha chains, this beta chain has a frequency of little significance. The chain is built from TRBV7-2 and TRBJ1-6, with a possible D match to TRBD1 (6 bases). With 5 bases removed from V and 7 bases from J, the gap between germline ends came to 15 bases. Germline V CDR1 and CDR2: SGHTA, FQGNSA. This CDR3 is 15 amino acids long. The CDR3 loop is CASSPNGGPNSPLHF. The CDR3 region has the DNA TGTGCCAGCAGCCCAAATGGGGGCCCGAATTCACCCCTCCACTTT. Looking up the rest from reference TRBV7-2 and TRBJ1-6 gives the full variable domain: GAGVSQSPSNKVTEKGKDVELRCDPISGHTALYWYRQSLGQGLEFLIYFQGNSAPDKSGLPSDRFSAERTGGSVSTLTIQRTQQEDSAVYLCASSPNGGPNSPLHFGNGTRLTVT.

Comment on this clonotype: Since the library was made to target alpha chains, this beta chain is a stray read and its abundance is not meaningful. The chain joins TRBV5-1 to TRBJ2-7, with 8 bases aligning to TRBD1. J was trimmed by 2 bases and V by 5 bases; bases with no gene match: 9. Germline CDR1 is SGHRS and CDR2 is YFSETQ. This CDR3 is 15 amino acids long. CDR3 sequence reads: CASSTVPQGAYEQYF. The CDR3 coding sequence is TGCGCCAGCAGTACCGTCCCACAGGGGGCCTACGAGCAGTACTTC. The full variable domain, rest sourced from reference TRBV5-1 and TRBJ2-7, is KAGVTQTPRYLIKTRGQQVTLSCSPISGHRSVSWYQQTPGQGLQFLFEYFSETQRNKGNFPGRFSGRQFSNSRSEMNVSTLELGDSALYLCASSTVPQGAYEQYFGPGTRLTVT.

This clonotype was recorded at least ten times. Within a library made for alpha chains, this beta chain is off target, and its count is uninformative. The CDR3 loop is CASSLESGASLAFF. The CDR3 DNA reads TGTGCCAGCAGCTTAGAGAGCGGCGCATCTTTAGCTTTCTTT. The V gene is TRBV7-9, the J gene TRBJ1-1; D remains ambiguous. The CDR3 extends over 14 amino acids. V lost 1 base, J lost 10 bases, and 16 bases lay in between. From germline, CDR1 is SEHNR and CDR2 FQNEAQ (reference sequence).

As for this clonotype: This beta chain is off target for a library built for alpha chains, so its abundance means little. J is TRBJ2-2 and V is TRBV15, with TRBD2 identical over 14 bases. The CDR3 has 19 residues. The ends lost 1 base at V and 0 bases at J; junction bases unmatched: 4. Germline lookup yields CDR1 LNHNV and CDR2 YYDKDF (reference sequence). The CDR3 loop is CATSRAGTSGSANTGELFF. CDR3 DNA sequence: TGTGCCACCAGCAGAGCCGGGACTAGCGGGAGCGCGAACACCGGGGAGCTGTTTTTT. The complete variable domain, with remaining parts taken from reference TRBV15 and TRBJ2-2, reads DAMVIQNPRYQVTQFGKPVTLSCSQTLNHNVMYWYQQKSSQAPKLLFHYYDKDFNNEADTPDNFQSRRPNTSFCFLDIRSPGLGDTAMYLCATSRAGTSGSANTGELFFGEGSRLTVL.

In the case of this clonotype: This beta chain came through as a stray read in a library set up for alpha chains, and its size says little. This rearrangement joins TRBV12-3 or TRBV12-4 to TRBJ1-1, with TRBD1 matching over 9 bases. CDR3 length equals 14 residues. V gave up 6 bases and J gave up 8 bases; unmatched junction bases: 10. The DNA for the CDR3 is TGTGCCAGCAGGGGACAGGGCGACCTAGGCGAAGCTTTCTTT. It codes for CASRGQGDLGEAFF.

This clonotype was found once. As an off-target read in a library built for alpha chains, this beta chain has a frequency of little significance. This chain connects TRBV20-1 to TRBJ2-1; 7 bases fit TRBD2. Germline V gene sequence: CDR1 DFQATT, CDR2 SNEGSKA (reference sequence). This CDR3 region has 14 residues. The trim removed 6 bases at V and 7 bases at J, leaving 12 bases unmatched. The CDR3 loop reads CSATTGGRGNEQFF. CDR3 sequence (DNA): TGCAGTGCCACCACCGGCGGGAGAGGAAATGAGCAGTTCTTC.

To note about this clonotype: Being off target in a library aimed at alpha chains, this beta chain has a size of little meaning. J is TRBJ2-3 and V is TRBV28, with TRBD2 identical over 10 bases. CDR3 length: 15 amino acids. Germline trimming cut 3 bases from V and 4 bases from J; bases unmatched to any gene: 4. CDR1 and CDR2 from the germline V gene are MDHEN and SYDVKM. CDR3 region: CASSLGLAGADTQYF. DNA for the CDR3: TGTGCCAGCAGTTTGGGGCTAGCGGGGGCAGATACGCAGTATTTT.

This clonotype was observed a single time. This beta chain is a stray read from a library made for alpha chains; its abundance is not meaningful. The chain links TRBV18 to TRBJ1-1, with a possible D match to TRBD1 (5 bases). Germline loops: CDR1 KGHSH, CDR2 LQKENI. The germline V and J ends were trimmed by 4 bases and 5 bases, with 11 bases remaining between them. There are 13 residues in the CDR3. CDR3 sequence reads: CASSRRGGTEAFF. For the CDR3, the DNA is TGTGCCAGCTCACGCCGCGGGGGGACTGAAGCTTTCTTT.